Listed below are T cell receptor beta chains from one sample, sequenced in a study of sequential checkpoint blockade in melanoma. The repertoire was sequenced with immunoSEQ multiplex PCR; TCRdb's copy has only in-frame clones and lacks some. This table has about 5,600 clones, more than 45% appearing once. The material was CD8+ T cells sorted from blood (inferred from file names), obtained from a patient given nivolumab and ipilimumab in sequence. The receptors were sampled from a human donor with melanoma. Both conserved end residues are part of each CDR3. Fields, in order: clone size, J gene, V gene, CDR3 protein. Only some rows state a clone size, as once, few, many or a class for expanded clones.

few | TRBJ2-7 | TRBV14 | CASKETGTDSYEQYF
NA | TRBJ2-1 | TRBV6-4 | CASSDSAGEYNEQFF
many | TRBJ1-3 | TRBV4-2 | CASSLGVGSEISGNTIYF
NA | TRBJ1-6 | TRBV4-3 | CASSQSSGNSPLHF
NA | TRBJ2-2 | TRBV6-4 | CASRYTGDTGELFF
NA | TRBJ2-3 | TRBV6-1 | CASSEAGQGTDTQYF
NA | TRBJ1-2 | TRBV27 | CASSPWGDNYGYTF
NA | TRBJ2-2 | TRBV27 | CASSLRWGLAGEGTGELFF
NA | TRBJ1-2 | TRBV29-1 | CSVESGTAYGYTF
NA | NA | TRBV4-2 | CASSQEAQGGLEQYF
NA | TRBJ2-2 | TRBV5-6 | CASSLAPTGLVTGELFF
once | TRBJ2-3 | TRBV4-3 | CASSQDGGSGTDTQYF
NA | TRBJ1-1 | TRBV6-5 | CASSYSRGYTEAFF
medium-sized | TRBJ1-3 | TRBV7-3 | CASSLPGANTIYF
NA | TRBJ1-5 | TRBV6-5 | CASSYEWSQPQHF
NA | TRBJ2-3 | TRBV27 | CASSLGGAIDTQYF
NA | TRBJ1-4 | TRBV9 | CASSRPLRGPTGRGATNEKLFF
NA | TRBJ2-1 | TRBV28 | CATSGFENNEQFF
NA | TRBJ1-5 | TRBV5-5 | CASSPKPLGGSNQPQHF
NA | TRBJ1-2 | TRBV14 | CASSLGGTDGYTF
NA | TRBJ2-7 | TRBV11-2 | CASSLGSSYEQYF
NA | NA | TRBV7-9 | CASSLVTGSGEQYF
NA | TRBJ2-1 | TRBV27 | CASSYSGGSSYNEQFF
medium-sized | TRBJ1-2 | TRBV19 | CASIQSGANYGYTF
NA | TRBJ2-7 | TRBV10-1 | CARNYNPGTGDYEQYF
NA | TRBJ1-5 | TRBV6-5 | CASSQGGGVQPQHF